The T cell receptor beta chain under discussion was sequenced for a study of blood T cell repertoires in COVID-19 (dated by TCRdb to 2018 to 2020). Broadly, across the study: Collaborator samples came from the United States, Italy and Spain and covered acute and convalescent phases of COVID-19. The material from the prospective study consisted of cDNA or gDNA derived from T cells, B-cell-depleted T cells, or PBMCs. Subjects who had been exposed to COVID-19, were actively infected with it, or had recovered from it provided the deeply sampled blood TCRbeta repertoires that made up the dataset. The repertoires were made available in a free public database intended to serve as a resource for research on the immune response to SARS-CoV-2. Samples came from the ongoing ImmuneRACE study (first 160 participants) plus 1,254 subjects from 6 global collaborators. Sample metadata almost always included a de-identified subject ID, COVID-19 status, age in years and sex. Where available, HLA class I and class II types were obtained from metadata supplied by the sample provider rather than from assay-based typing. What the work shows at the level of the full study, not this receptor alone: How much clinical and demographic metadata was included differed by source and by participant, and the metadata was provided uncurated.

The immunoSEQ Assay, a bias-controlled multiplex PCR, was used to amplify TCRbeta CDR3 regions from genomic DNA. Per the authors' processing: Within the assay, amplification of reference gene primers was used to estimate how many nucleated cells each sample contained. Sequence reads were collapsed and filtered to measure the absolute abundance of every unique TCRbeta CDR3 rearrangement. For each sample, productive Simpson clonality was calculated as the square root of Simpson's diversity index across productive rearrangements. As stored in TCRdb, this immuneACCESS dataset retains in-frame rearrangements with V and J assigned. A fraction of the clones does not appear; measured against another copy, unresolved V genes explain less than half of the discrepancy, and the remainder lacks a known reason. For V, J and clone size, that table is used; D and trimming come from the DNA. The sample records around 190,000 clones, 75% to 90% of which are singletons. The ten largest clonotypes hold 1.1% of the sample.

In the germline V gene, CDR1 corresponds to SNHLY and CDR2 to FYNNEI. The junction shows trimming of 8 bases on V and 7 bases on J, and the gene matches do not reach 16 bases of it. The CDR3, cysteine through phenylalanine, is 16 amino acids long. Only the CDR3 region is kept as DNA, spanning 48 bases read in frame from base 1. Whole blood was collected in K2EDTA tubes by collaborating institutions according to the institutions' own protocols. For TCRbeta analysis, collaborator samples were shipped as frozen whole blood, as isolated PBMCs, or as DNA extracted from either sample type. Points on this clone: Its antigen is not yet known. Base qualities are not provided; no much larger clone lies one nucleotide away.

Sequencing was carried out using peripheral blood. The receptor chain draws on TRBV2 and TRBJ2-7; the junction holds 11 bases that match TRBD1. The receptor was derived from a young man with acute or convalescent COVID-19. The encoded CDR3 is CASGRQGQGAGGEQYF. The DNA sequence is as follows: TGTGCCAGCGGACGTCAAGGACAGGGGGCCGGTGGGGAGCAGTACTTC.